This TCR beta chain was recovered during a study of Graves' ophthalmopathy and Graves' hyperthyroidism. Study-wide background: Peripheral blood was gathered at the point of initial diagnosis, before any treatment started. Study results and caveats: Blood also contained most of the expanded thyroid clonotypes above 0.001 frequency.

This clonotype came up many times. Its specificity is unknown. For repertoire sequencing, the TCR beta CDR3 regions were amplified from RNA transcripts. The workflow started with a first-round RT-PCR run with HTBI primers and then moved on to a second-round multiplex PCR. MiXCR, applied by TCRdb to the multiplex PCR reads, yields one record per CDR3 protein. The sample includes roughly 700,000 distinct CDR3 sequences, around 40% of them seen just once. Ophthalmopathy-affected donors exhibited moderate-to-severe activity, CAS ≥3, NOSPECS ≥4, and duration under 3 months. Among the exclusions were patients with other autoimmune diseases, uncontrolled infections, pregnancy or lactation. Looked up from germline, CDR1 is LNHDA and CDR2 is SQIVND (reference sequence). Trimming took 4 bases from V and 10 from J, leaving 11 bases between them. The CDR3 runs to 13 residues.

Source material: peripheral blood. The gene calls are TRBV19 and TRBJ1-6; tentatively, D is TRBD1 (6 bases). The TCR originated in an adult man with Graves' ophthalmopathy. CDR3 sequence: CASSKGGLSPLHF. CDR3 nucleotide sequence: TGTGCCAGTAGTAAAGGGGGACTATCACCCCTCCACTTT.